This TCR beta chain emerged from a study of blood T cell repertoires in COVID-19. For the study at large: Material from acute and convalescent COVID-19 was sourced from the United States, Italy and Spain. PBMCs, B-cell-depleted T cells, or T cells were the source of the cDNA or gDNA that made up the material.

Clones were sequenced by immunoSEQ multiplex PCR, and TCRdb holds only the in-frame ones, with some missing. The sample includes roughly 220,000 clones, around 81% of them seen just once. This clone was seen more than once but under ten times. Germline V gene data show CDR1 as SGDLS and CDR2 as YYNGEE. The J segment lost 2 bases and the V segment lost 3 bases, leaving 5 bases of the junction unmatched. This CDR3 contains 15 residues. The chain couples TRBV9 to TRBJ2-1, with 7 nucleotides matching TRBD1. The sample was peripheral blood. This TCR was recovered from a woman in her 30s who had recovered from COVID-19. The CDR3 region is CASSEGQGAYNEQFF. CDR3 in DNA: TGTGCCAGCAGCGAGGGTCAGGGGGCCTACAATGAGCAGTTCTTC.